This T cell receptor beta chain derives from a study of T cell repertoires in cytomegalovirus infection. Study details: Public signatures in TCR beta pointed to CMV infection and matching HLA type. Study results and limitations: CMV-specific TCR beta clonotypes restricted by HLA-C were the ones dominating the ex vivo response. Cumulated frequencies of public TCR beta families served to identify carriers of CMV plus the relevant HLA.

TCRdb redid the calling of the reads with MiXCR, one entry per CDR3 protein. The sample yields about 180,000 distinct CDR3 sequences, about 17% seen once. Trimming cost V 1 base and J 4 bases, with 13 bases left between them. Germline V gives CDR1 SGHTA, CDR2 FQGTGA. This CDR3 is 15 amino acids long. The table lists this clonotype with a few counts. The antigen is undetermined. Sequences were obtained from CD8+ T cells from PBMCs. The TCR comes from a human donor in good health (CMV status not recorded). Some clones in this sample may be carry-over from other donors' samples. The chain has TRBV7-3 and TRBJ2-5, with D perhaps TRBD2 (6 bases). Here the CDR3 reads CASSLKEGRPETQYF. CDR3 sequence (DNA): TGTGCCAGCAGCTTAAAGGAGGGGAGGCCAGAGACCCAGTACTTC.